A selection of T cell receptor beta chains follows, all from one sample in a study of Graves' ophthalmopathy and Graves' hyperthyroidism. TCRdb processed the multiplex PCR reads anew with MiXCR; each CDR3 protein has one entry. The sample contains around 1.1 million distinct CDR3 sequences, around a third of which appear only once. The source material was peripheral blood or thyroid tissue (not recorded which). These receptors were taken from an adult man with Graves' hyperthyroidism. Each CDR3 is given with its conserved first and last residue. Rows may omit the clone size; those that give it use once, few, many or a size class.

j_call clone_size v_call cdr3_aa
TRBJ2-2 once TRBV12-3/TRBV12-4 CASSAWTGNTGELFF
TRBJ1-1 many TRBV5-1 CASSERQGAFAEAFF
TRBJ2-5 NA TRBV10-1 CASSESKGGWGQQETQYF
TRBJ1-6 few TRBV30 CAWSGLSSYNSPLHF
TRBJ2-5 many TRBV5-6 CASTYPGGREGETQYF
TRBJ2-2 few TRBV5-6 CASSLATRGAAGELFF
TRBJ1-1 once TRBV10-3 CALTTERPGRSF
TRBJ1-5 NA TRBV10-3 CATRAGRSEQPQHF
TRBJ1-5 NA TRBV4-1 CASSQVGDLNQPQHF
TRBJ1-2 NA TRBV25-1 CASSEIGGGQGYTF
TRBJ2-5 NA TRBV19 CASNPPQDGKDNQPQYF
TRBJ2-2 NA TRBV25-1 CASSGRITGELFF
TRBJ2-7 many TRBV19 CASNLGPSYEQYF
TRBJ2-5 many TRBV2 CASSLSGSTETQYF
TRBJ2-7 many TRBV20-1 CSARDRQTYEQYF
TRBJ1-4 NA TRBV2 CASIAATKLFF
TRBJ1-1 NA TRBV20-1 CSARPGTGNEAFF
TRBJ2-2 NA TRBV30 CAWSGTAGELFF
TRBJ2-2 few TRBV7-3 CASTPGGTGELFF
TRBJ1-2 NA TRBV2 CASSEPTGPGGYTF
TRBJ1-1 few TRBV12-3/TRBV12-4 CASSFRRDGGCTEAFF
TRBJ1-2 few TRBV3-1 CASSRMSNLGGYTF
TRBJ2-2 NA TRBV12-3/TRBV12-4 CASSPLDRGVGYTGELFF
TRBJ1-1 NA TRBV7-2 CASSLVQGSRAFF
TRBJ1-2 many TRBV7-8 CASSRGALNGYTF
TRBJ2-5 few TRBV5-4 CASSGAAGNQETQYF
TRBJ2-7 once TRBV6-5 CASEFDVSYEQYF
TRBJ2-7 many TRBV20-1 CSARTGENYEQYF
TRBJ2-3 few TRBV29-1 CSVGAATDTQYF
TRBJ2-7 NA TRBV7-6 CTSSLGRSEQYF
TRBJ1-2 NA TRBV9 CASSVGSNGYTF
TRBJ2-7 NA TRBV19 CASSMRASGAYEQHF
TRBJ2-7 NA TRBV20-1 CSARGTQGISYEQYF
TRBJ1-4 many TRBV7-2 CASSRRTGGDEKLFF
TRBJ1-1 NA TRBV2 CASSEGGGWNTEAFF
TRBJ2-7 NA TRBV6-2/TRBV6-3 CASSYSNRLPSRYEQYF
TRBJ1-5 few TRBV4-1 CASSLQWRNQPQHF
TRBJ1-2 many TRBV5-6 CASSATGWPGYTF
TRBJ2-7 many TRBV20-1 CSARDIPEQYF
TRBJ2-2 many TRBV10-3 CAISDQAGGRVGELFF
TRBJ1-1 few TRBV18 CASSPAGLSTEAFF
TRBJ1-1 NA TRBV11-2 CASSSLRGPRDTEAFF
TRBJ1-6 few TRBV11-2 CASSVTKSSYNSPLHF
TRBJ1-1 many TRBV10-3 CAISRTGGRGTEAFF
TRBJ2-7 NA TRBV20-1 CSADDRDRLYEQYF
TRBJ2-7 many TRBV10-3 CAISGRLAGDYEQYF